The present T cell receptor (beta chain) was sequenced within a study of T cells expressing NK-cell markers. Study-level background: Most of the eight sequenced donors tested HCMV-seropositive; one tested seronegative. General study points: The study found dominant NKG2C+ clonotypes at about 1.0-8% of CD8+ T cells in several donors. A few donors' CD3+CD56-NKG2C+ cells were dominated by the same clonotypes.

The CDR3 is 16 amino acids. CDR1 is GTSNPN and CDR2 is SVGIG in the germline V gene (reference sequence). No DNA is given; TCRdb re-called the 5' RACE reads and lists each CDR3 protein once. Its clone listing holds 200,000 to 300,000 distinct CDR3 sequences. A word on this clonotype: Its target is not known.

This sequence joins TRBV30 and TRBJ2-3; TCRdb lists TRBD1, though no DNA is available to test this call. The sequence came from a young man in good health. Sequencing was done on a sample of blood T cells: a sorted CD56 or NKG2C T cell subset, CD4+ or CD8+ T cells, or bulk PBMC T cells (not recorded which). The CDR3: CAWSEFGTLSTDTQYF.